One sample yielded the 24 T cell receptor beta chains listed below, sequenced in a study of T cells in Graves' hyperthyroidism and ophthalmopathy. RNA transcripts gave rise to amplified TCR beta CDR3 regions. Researchers ran a first-round RT-PCR on the TCR CDR3 using the HTBI primer set. Each CDR3 protein is one row after TCRdb ran MiXCR on the multiplex PCR reads. The sample includes about 400,000 distinct CDR3 sequences, less than 20% of them seen just once. The specimen was blood. These TCRs come from a woman between 18 and 29 years old with Graves' hyperthyroidism that later progressed to Graves' ophthalmopathy.

This clonotype has ten or more counts. This chain joins TRBV29-1 and TRBJ1-1, with no clear D. Germline CDR1 is SQVTM and CDR2 is ANQGSEA. CDR3 length: 17 amino acids. V was shortened by 7 bases and J by 8 bases, with 32 bases between the two germline ends. The CDR3 nucleotides read TGCAGCGCTCTCCTTAAGCCCAGGTCCGGGTTGTACTGGGAAGCTTTCTTT. This gives the protein CSALLKPRSGLYWEAFF.

This clonotype was seen at least ten times. CDR3 sequence reads: CASSLSGANSPLHF. The CDR3, as DNA: TGTGCCAGCAGTTTGTCGGGAGCAAATTCACCCCTCCACTTT. This chain uses TRBV12-3 or TRBV12-4 with TRBJ1-6; D not resolved. Trimming stripped 3 bases from V and 7 bases from J, with 10 bases between. This CDR3 has 14 residues.

This clonotype was seen at least ten times. The chain uses TRBV12-3 or TRBV12-4 and TRBJ2-7, with D possibly being TRBD1 or TRBD2 (6 bases each). Trimming took off 5 bases at V and 3 bases at J, with 14 bases between the two ends. This CDR3 comprises 14 residues. CDR3 sequence: CASSVGGRVYEQYF. The DNA for the CDR3 is TGTGCCAGCAGTGTAGGGGGGCGCGTCTACGAGCAGTACTTC.

The gene calls are TRBV4-2 and TRBJ2-3; 7 bases align to TRBD2. Germline CDR1 is LGHNA and CDR2 is YNFKEQ. Trimming at V came to 0 bases and at J to 9 bases, leaving 6 bases not matched to a gene. The CDR3 loop spans 14 amino acids. CDR3 nucleotides: TGTGCCAGCAGCCAAGAACCGGGGGGAGACACGCAGTATTTT. Its protein is CASSQEPGGDTQYF.

This clonotype came up a few times. The chain recombines TRBV7-9 with TRBJ1-1; TRBD1 might be the D (5 bases). The CDR3 spans 14 residues. V dropped 6 bases and J dropped 11 bases, with 22 bases sitting between them. Germline assignment: CDR1 SEHNR and CDR2 FQNEAQ (reference sequence). This CDR3 is CASSFDPARGWAFF. As DNA, the CDR3 is TGTGCCAGCAGTTTCGACCCTGCGAGGGGCTGGGCTTTCTTT.

J is TRBJ2-3 and V is TRBV28; D ambiguous. The CDR3 is 15 residues long. CDR1 and CDR2 (germline): MDHEN, SYDVKM. Between the trimmed V and J ends, which lost 1 base and 6 bases, there was a span of 14 bases. The CDR3 is CASSLFWLWLDTQYF. The CDR3 DNA reads TGTGCCAGCAGTTTATTTTGGCTATGGCTGGATACGCAGTATTTT.

This clonotype showed up many times. DNA of the CDR3: TGTGCCAGCAGCCAAGGGCTAGCGGGAAGCTACGAGCAGTACTTC. Amino acids: CASSQGLAGSYEQYF. The chain combines TRBV3-1 with TRBJ2-7; 9 nucleotides agree with TRBD2. J lost 3 bases, V lost 1 base, and 4 bases had no gene match. The CDR3 is 15 residues long. Germline V gene lookup returns CDR1 LGHDT and CDR2 YNNKEL (reference sequence).

The rearrangement joins TRBV7-9 to TRBJ2-7, with D possibly being TRBD2 (5 bases). Trimming took 2 bases from V and 2 from J, leaving 10 bases between them. The germline V gene encodes CDR1 SEHNR and CDR2 FQNEAQ (reference sequence). CDR3 size: 14 residues. The CDR3 sequence is CASSLMGSTYEQYF. The DNA of the CDR3 is TGTGCCAGCAGCTTAATGGGGAGTACCTACGAGCAGTACTTC. Full variable domain (rest looked up from reference TRBV7-9 and TRBJ2-7): DTGVSQNPRHKITKRGQNVTFRCDPISEHNRLYWYRQTLGQGPEFLTYFQNEAQLEKSRLLSDRFSAERPKGSFSTLEIQRTEQGDSAMYLCASSLMGSTYEQYFGPGTRLTVT.

This clonotype was seen a handful of times. V is TRBV5-1 and J is TRBJ2-1, with D tentatively TRBD1 (6 bases). Trimming left V 3 bases short and J 1 base short, with 17 bases between. Germline CDR1 is SGHRS and CDR2 is YFSETQ. The CDR3 covers 17 residues. The CDR3 here is CASSSPRGDRSYNEQFF. CDR3 DNA sequence: TGCGCCAGCAGCTCGCCCCGCGGCGACAGGTCCTACAATGAGCAGTTCTTC.

This clonotype was recorded a few times. The chain joins TRBV28 to TRBJ2-7, with 13 bases lining up with TRBD2. The length of the CDR3 is 20 residues. The germline V gene has CDR1 MDHEN and CDR2 SYDVKM. Trimming at V came to 3 bases and at J to 0 bases, leaving 14 bases not matched to a gene. Here the CDR3 DNA reads TGTGCCAGCAGTTTTTCATTTGGACTAGCGGGAGAATGGGGCTCCTACGAGCAGTACTTC. It codes for CASSFSFGLAGEWGSYEQYF.

This clonotype came up many times. This sequence joins TRBV5-4 and TRBJ2-1, with 7 bases that match TRBD2. Unmatched junction bases numbered 10, after V lost 3 bases and J lost 7 bases. This CDR3 has 15 amino acids. The germline gives CDR1 SGHNT, CDR2 YYREEE (reference sequence). CDR3 DNA sequence: TGTGCCAGCAGCTCTGGACTAGGGATGGGGAATGAGCAGTTCTTC. It encodes CASSSGLGMGNEQFF.

The genes are TRBV6-1 and TRBJ2-1, with D possibly matching TRBD1 (6 bases). Trimming pared 4 bases from V and 6 bases from J, leaving 10 bases between. This CDR3 comprises 13 residues. CDR1 MNHNS and CDR2 SASEGT come from the germline V gene. CDR3: CASSGIGGNEQFF. DNA for the CDR3: TGTGCCAGCAGTGGGATAGGGGGCAATGAGCAGTTCTTC.

At least ten counts were recorded for this clonotype. V usage is TRBV28 and J usage is TRBJ1-4, with TRBD1 matching 7 bases. With 5 bases clipped from V and 0 bases from J, the junction kept 3 bases outside the gene matches. CDR3 length: 15 amino acids. The V gene's germline CDR1 is MDHEN and CDR2 SYDVKM. CDR3 loop: CASSLTGATNEKLFF. The DNA of the CDR3 is TGTGCCAGCAGTCTCACAGGGGCAACTAATGAAAAACTGTTTTTT.

In this sample, this clonotype turned up many times. Here the CDR3 reads CATGTGGTEAFF. CDR3 coding DNA: TGTGCCACCGGGACAGGGGGCACTGAAGCTTTCTTT. The chain carries TRBV2 and TRBJ1-1; TRBD1 aligns across 11 bases. CDR1 SNHLY and CDR2 FYNNEI come from the germline V gene. With 10 bases clipped from V and 4 bases from J, the junction kept 2 bases outside the gene matches. This CDR3 has 12 amino acids.

In this sample, this clonotype turned up many times. This chain uses TRBV5-1 with TRBJ2-7, with 9 bases lining up with TRBD2. Germline CDR1 and CDR2: SGHRS and YFSETQ. The CDR3 contains 16 residues. V lost 0 bases to trimming and J lost 0 bases; unmatched junction nucleotides: 4. CDR3 region: CASSLAASGNSYEQYF. The DNA for the CDR3 is TGCGCCAGCAGCTTGGCCGCTAGCGGGAACTCCTACGAGCAGTACTTC. The full variable domain, with the rest looked up from reference TRBV5-1 and TRBJ2-7, is KAGVTQTPRYLIKTRGQQVTLSCSPISGHRSVSWYQQTPGQGLQFLFEYFSETQRNKGNFPGRFSGRQFSNSRSEMNVSTLELGDSALYLCASSLAASGNSYEQYFGPGTRLTVT.

This clonotype has a single count. The J gene is TRBJ1-1, the V gene TRBV4-2; D gene ambiguous. Trimming took 0 bases from V and 5 from J, leaving 13 bases between them. Germline CDR1 is LGHNA and CDR2 is YNFKEQ. CDR3 length: 15 residues. Here the CDR3 reads CASSQDVAGYTEAFF. The CDR3, as DNA: TGTGCCAGCAGCCAAGATGTCGCGGGCTATACTGAAGCTTTCTTT.

This clonotype has at least ten counts. The chain recombines TRBV28 with TRBJ2-7; TRBD2 matches 7 bases. V lost 7 bases and J lost 2; bases outside the gene matches: 17. From germline, CDR1 is MDHEN and CDR2 SYDVKM. This CDR3 is built from 17 residues. The CDR3 region is CASTLGTLAETAYEQYF. DNA of the CDR3: TGTGCCAGCACCTTGGGGACTCTAGCGGAAACCGCCTACGAGCAGTACTTC.

This clonotype has only a few counts. The chain employs TRBV4-2 and TRBJ2-2, with 9 bases fitting TRBD1. This CDR3 contains 17 residues. V shed 4 bases, J shed 3 bases, and the junction held 9 bases outside the gene matches. Germline CDR1 and CDR2: LGHNA and YNFKEQ. This CDR3 reads CASSPIQGAQDTGELFF. As DNA, the CDR3 is TGTGCCAGCAGCCCAATACAGGGGGCGCAGGACACCGGGGAGCTGTTTTTT.

Many counts were recorded for this clonotype. In nucleotides, the CDR3 is TGCAGTGCTAGAGATGGGGACAGGGAATATCAGCCCCAGCATTTT. Its protein is CSARDGDREYQPQHF. The gene calls are TRBV20-1 and TRBJ1-5; 9 nucleotides line up with TRBD1. The CDR3 is 15 amino acids. After removal of 0 bases from V and 5 bases from J, the junction contained 5 bases not matched to a gene. Per germline, CDR1 DFQATT and CDR2 SNEGSKA (reference sequence).

This clonotype has more than one count but fewer than ten. CDR3 DNA: TGCGCCAGCAGCTTGGAGGGACAGGGGGACGATGAGCAGTTCTTC. Encoded protein: CASSLEGQGDDEQFF. This chain links TRBV5-1 with TRBJ2-1, with 11 positions matching TRBD1. Germline trimming cut 0 bases from V and 8 bases from J; bases unmatched to any gene: 4. The CDR3 contains 15 residues. Germline CDR1 reads SGHRS; CDR2 reads YFSETQ.

V and J are TRBV18 and TRBJ2-2, with D maybe TRBD2 (6 bases). The V gene lost 5 bases and the J gene lost 3 bases, with 10 bases spanning the gap. Germline CDR1 KGHSH, CDR2 LQKENI. The CDR3 has 14 amino acids. CDR3 coding DNA: TGTGCCAGCTCAGGCAGGGAGGACACCGGGGAGCTGTTTTTT. As protein: CASSGREDTGELFF. Full variable domain (remainder filled in from reference TRBV18 and TRBJ2-2): NAGVMQNPRHLVRRRGQEARLRCSPMKGHSHVYWYRQLPEEGLKFMVYLQKENIIDESGMPKERFSAEFPKEGPSILRIQQVVRGDSAAYFCASSGREDTGELFFGEGSRLTVL.

This clonotype was counted ten times or more. V gene TRBV10-2 combines with J gene TRBJ1-5; tentatively, D is TRBD1 (6 bases). V was shortened by 10 bases and J by 6 bases, with 22 bases between the two germline ends. The germline gives CDR1 WSHSY, CDR2 SAAADI. This CDR3 has 15 residues. Here the CDR3 reads CATKRAGAQPQPQHF. CDR3 sequence (DNA): TGCGCCACAAAGAGGGCGGGGGCGCAGCCTCAGCCCCAGCATTTT.

This clonotype was recorded at least ten times. The J gene is TRBJ1-2, the V gene TRBV6-1; possibly TRBD1 for D (5 bases). The CDR3 is 12 amino acids. The germline V and J ends were trimmed by 3 bases and 3 bases, with 5 bases remaining between them. From germline, CDR1 is MNHNS and CDR2 SASEGT. CDR3 sequence: CASSDRDYGYTF. The CDR3 DNA sequence: TGTGCCAGCAGTGACAGGGACTATGGCTACACCTTC.

This clonotype was found many times. The genes are TRBV7-2 and TRBJ2-2; maybe TRBD1 (5 bases). Germline values: CDR1 SGHTA, CDR2 FQGNSA. V shed 0 bases and J shed 0 bases, with 8 bases lying between them. The CDR3 is 16 amino acids. CDR3: CASSLATVANTGELFF. The CDR3 bases are TGTGCCAGCAGCTTAGCGACAGTCGCGAACACCGGGGAGCTGTTTTTT.